A selection of T cell receptor beta chains follows, all from one sample in a study of cytomegalovirus exposure and HLA in healthy donors. Only in-frame clones appear in the TCRdb table, and some are missing; sequencing was by immunoSEQ multiplex PCR. The table has 150,000 to 200,000 clones, 75% to 80% seen once; the top ten hold over 12%. Material: PBMCs. The receptors were sampled from a man aged 50 to 60 in good health and CMV-seropositive. Each CDR3 is given with its conserved first and last residue. The order of the fields is D gene, V gene, J gene, clone size, CDR3 protein, CDR3 DNA. The D gene is left open where the match is weak. The size entry is marked missing in some rows and otherwise reads once, few, many or a size class.

d_gene: NA; v_gene: TRBV29-1; j_gene: TRBJ1-4; abundance: NA; CDR3aa: CSVGEGTNEKLFF; CDR3nt: TGCAGCGTGGGAGAAGGAACTAATGAAAAACTGTTTTTT
d_gene: NA; v_gene: TRBV13; j_gene: TRBJ2-2; abundance: NA; CDR3aa: CASTGNTGELFF; CDR3nt: TGTGCCAGCACGGGGAACACCGGGGAGCTGTTTTTT
d_gene: TRBD1; v_gene: TRBV6-6; j_gene: TRBJ1-2; abundance: NA; CDR3aa: CASSYGGQGNYGYTF; CDR3nt: TGTGCCAGCAGTTACGGGGGACAGGGGAACTATGGCTACACCTTC
d_gene: NA; v_gene: TRBV5-1; j_gene: TRBJ2-2; abundance: NA; CDR3aa: CASSQTGRANTGELFF; CDR3nt: TGCGCCAGCAGCCAGACAGGCAGAGCGAACACCGGGGAGCTGTTTTTT
d_gene: TRBD1; v_gene: TRBV11-2; j_gene: TRBJ1-1; abundance: NA; CDR3aa: CASSLGSRGLTEAFF; CDR3nt: TGTGCCAGCAGCTTAGGGAGCAGGGGGCTTACTGAAGCTTTCTTT
d_gene: NA; v_gene: TRBV18; j_gene: TRBJ2-5; abundance: NA; CDR3aa: CASSPGYQETQYF; CDR3nt: TGTGCCAGCTCACCCGGGTACCAAGAGACCCAGTACTTC
d_gene: TRBD1; v_gene: TRBV5-6; j_gene: TRBJ1-2; abundance: NA; CDR3aa: CASSGDREDGYTF; CDR3nt: TGTGCCAGCAGCGGGGACAGGGAAGATGGCTACACCTTC
d_gene: NA; v_gene: TRBV5-1; j_gene: TRBJ1-4; abundance: NA; CDR3aa: CASSLARATNEKLFF; CDR3nt: TGCGCCAGCAGCTTGGCACGAGCAACTAATGAAAAACTGTTTTTT
d_gene: TRBD1; v_gene: TRBV5-1; j_gene: TRBJ1-1; abundance: few; CDR3aa: CASSVQGPTEAFF; CDR3nt: TGCGCCAGCAGCGTACAGGGGCCCACTGAAGCTTTCTTT
d_gene: TRBD1; v_gene: TRBV19; j_gene: TRBJ2-4; abundance: NA; CDR3aa: CASSTGTGRSIQYF; CDR3nt: TGTGCCAGTAGTACTGGGACAGGGCGAAGCATTCAGTACTTC
d_gene: TRBD1; v_gene: TRBV4-1; j_gene: TRBJ1-2; abundance: NA; CDR3aa: CASSLFTDRDNYGYTF; CDR3nt: TGCGCCAGCAGCCTATTCACGGACAGGGATAACTATGGCTACACCTTC
d_gene: NA; v_gene: TRBV21-1; j_gene: TRBJ1-4; abundance: NA; CDR3aa: CASSSPTRVSEKLFF; CDR3nt: TGTGCCAGCAGCAGCCCTACGAGGGTGAGTGAAAAACTGTTTTTT
d_gene: NA; v_gene: TRBV19; j_gene: TRBJ1-1; abundance: NA; CDR3aa: CASTPGHGNTEAFF; CDR3nt: TGTGCCAGTACCCCGGGACACGGGAACACTGAAGCTTTCTTT
d_gene: TRBD1; v_gene: TRBV19; j_gene: TRBJ2-3; abundance: NA; CDR3aa: CASSIGTGGTDTQYF; CDR3nt: TGTGCCAGTAGTATCGGGACAGGGGGCACAGATACGCAGTATTTT